What follows describes a single T cell receptor (beta chain). The target of this receptor is not known. The sample holds no much larger clone one base away, and base qualities are not on file. This record comes from a study of blood T cells in healthy people across ages (dated by TCRdb to the mid-2010s). Turning to the overall study: In model experiments, roughly one uniquely barcoded TCR beta cDNA molecule per two T cells was captured by template switching. Age-related changes in TCR beta repertoire diversity were measured in the study by deep sequencing normalized with unique cDNA molecular identifiers. Donors were grouped into four age groups: young (average approximately 16 years), middle-aged (39), aged (62) and long-lived (just over 80). To avoid experimental bias, donors of different ages were distributed randomly across sequencing lanes. For two donors (one aged 18 to 30 and one aged 80 or older), the study analyzed two additional independent replicas of 1 million unique cDNA reads from the same blood draw.

Library creation used 5' RACE. Instrument on record: Illumina HiSeq 2500. A second PCR of roughly 7 to 11 cycles was performed with a sample-barcoded 5' primer and a J-beta primer mix. A unique molecular identifier was introduced onto each TCR beta cDNA molecule by a template-switch 5' adaptor carrying 12 random nucleotides. At least 3 million CDR3-containing paired-end reads were obtained from each sample. All of the RNA was converted into first-strand cDNA using the Mint cDNA synthesis kit, with a TRBC-specific oligonucleotide serving as the primer. All cDNA was treated with uracil-DNA glycosylase and then went through a first 18-cycle PCR with the universal primers M1SS and BC2_uni_R. The source study handled its data this way. For normalization, 1 million high-quality reads were randomly selected from each sample, with every read carrying a distinct molecular identifier. Reads sharing molecular identifiers were discarded rather than binned into consensus sequences. MiTCR, set to a Q25 quality threshold and the strictest error-elimination algorithm, was used for CDR3 identification, clonotype clustering and error correction. A nonparametric unseen species model with Euler transformation was used to estimate a lower bound on total TCR beta diversity. Using fastp at Q25 and MiXCR, TCRdb reprocessed the public reads and kept productive beta chains. Merged by CDR3 protein, the rows form single entries marked with the most common genes and DNA. TCRdb's processing, not the authors', yielded these V and J calls. This sample is represented by around 1.1 million distinct CDR3 sequences; 35% to 40% of them were singletons. Around 13% of the sample is in the top ten clones.

The donors were a few dozen Caucasian individuals from Russia, aged roughly 6 to 100 years, who were systemically healthy. About 10 milliliters of peripheral blood were collected from each donor into EDTA-treated Vacutainer tubes. Ficoll-Paque density-gradient centrifugation was used to isolate PBMCs, with at least 6.5 million per sample. Trizol reagent was used to extract total RNA from PBMCs, with at least 5 micrograms per sample. The percentages of naive CD45RAhigh/CD27high T cells were determined by flow cytometry on a PBMC aliquot from every donor. Measured from the cysteine to the phenylalanine, the CDR3 is 17 residues long. Solely the CDR3 DNA is kept, with 51 bases framed from the first base. V lost 4 bases and J lost 0 bases; the stretch between them is 16 bases long. Beyond this particular receptor, the publication reports: Since profiling was done on bulk unsorted PBMCs, naive and antigen-experienced compartments could not be conclusively compared. The CMV infection status of donors was not known, potentially confounding age-related changes in expanded clonotypes. Estimates of total diversity from one million sequenced T cells were regarded as lower bounds and underestimates. The long-lived group showed more naive CD4+ T cells, fewer expanded clones and increased TCR diversity than the aged group, suggesting age selection. Observed TCR beta diversity per million T cells fell roughly linearly with age, and a significant reduction was already apparent by age roughly 40. Observed TCR beta diversity correlated strongly with the percentage of naive T cells measured by flow cytometry.

Material for sequencing was blood. The V gene is TRBV12-3 or TRBV12-4 and the J gene is TRBJ1-5; a weak D assignment points to TRBD1 (6 bases agree). The TCR comes from a man aged 18 to 30 in good health. The CDR3: CASSSARDTYSNQPQHF. The bases are TGTGCCAGCAGTTCCGCCCGGGACACATATAGCAATCAGCCCCAGCATTTT.